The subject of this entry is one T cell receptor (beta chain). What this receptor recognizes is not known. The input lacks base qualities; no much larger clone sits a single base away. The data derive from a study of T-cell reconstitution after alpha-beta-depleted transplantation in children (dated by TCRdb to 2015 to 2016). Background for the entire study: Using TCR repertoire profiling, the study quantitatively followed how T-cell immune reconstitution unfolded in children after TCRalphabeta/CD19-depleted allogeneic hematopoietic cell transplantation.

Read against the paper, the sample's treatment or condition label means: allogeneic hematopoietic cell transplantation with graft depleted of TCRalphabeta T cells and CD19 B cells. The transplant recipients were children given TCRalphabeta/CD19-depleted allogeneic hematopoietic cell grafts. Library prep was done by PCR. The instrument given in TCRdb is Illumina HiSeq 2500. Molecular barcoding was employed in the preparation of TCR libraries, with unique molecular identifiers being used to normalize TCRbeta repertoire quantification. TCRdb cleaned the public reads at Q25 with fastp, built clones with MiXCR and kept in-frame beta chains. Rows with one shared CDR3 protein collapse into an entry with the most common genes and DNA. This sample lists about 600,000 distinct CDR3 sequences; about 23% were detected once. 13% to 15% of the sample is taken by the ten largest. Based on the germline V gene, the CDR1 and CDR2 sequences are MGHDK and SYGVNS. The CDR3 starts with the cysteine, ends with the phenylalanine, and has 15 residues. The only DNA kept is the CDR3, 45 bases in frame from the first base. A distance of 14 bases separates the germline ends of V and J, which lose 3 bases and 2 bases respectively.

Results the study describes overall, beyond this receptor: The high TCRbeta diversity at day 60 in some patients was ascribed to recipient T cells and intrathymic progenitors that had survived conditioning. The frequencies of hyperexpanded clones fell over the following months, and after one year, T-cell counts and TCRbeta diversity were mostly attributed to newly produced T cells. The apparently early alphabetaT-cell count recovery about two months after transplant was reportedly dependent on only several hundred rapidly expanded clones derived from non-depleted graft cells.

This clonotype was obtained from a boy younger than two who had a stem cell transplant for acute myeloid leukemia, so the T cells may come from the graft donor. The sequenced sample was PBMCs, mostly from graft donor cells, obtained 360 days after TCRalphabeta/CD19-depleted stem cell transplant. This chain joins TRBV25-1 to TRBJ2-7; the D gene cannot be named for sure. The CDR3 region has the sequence CASSDPTTPTYEQYF. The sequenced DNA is TGTGCCAGCAGTGATCCGACAACCCCAACCTACGAGCAGTACTTC.